Presented here are 26 T cell receptor beta chains from one specimen sequenced in a study of lymphopenia after photon versus proton radiotherapy. Clones were sequenced by immunoSEQ multiplex PCR, and TCRdb holds only the in-frame ones, with some missing. The sample has fewer than 25,000 clones; approximately 84% are singletons. The sample was peripheral blood, taken from a patient treated with photon-based radiotherapy. These receptors came from a man in his forties with gastric cancer.

The chain joins TRBV30 to TRBJ2-7, with D perhaps given as TRBD1 or TRBD2 (5 bases each). CDR3 size: 16 residues. V gave up 3 bases and J gave up 0 bases, with 18 bases separating them. Germline CDR1 GTSNPN, CDR2 SVGIG (reference sequence). CDR3 residues: CAWSRGAGKSSYEQYF. The CDR3 nucleotides are TGTGCCTGGAGCCGAGGGGCAGGGAAAAGCTCCTACGAGCAGTACTTC.

This clone has just a few counts. V is TRBV7-6 and J is TRBJ2-7, with 8 bases matching TRBD1. V shed 0 bases and J 7 bases; nucleotides not matched to a gene: 5. CDR1 and CDR2 from the germline V gene are SGHVS and FNYEAQ. The CDR3 extends over 14 amino acids. The CDR3 DNA reads TGTGCCAGCAGCTTAGCGGGGACAGGAGGGGAGCAGTACTTC. This translates into CASSLAGTGGEQYF.

V is TRBV19 and J is TRBJ1-6; the D gene is possibly TRBD1 (5 bases). The V gene lost 3 bases and the J gene lost 7 bases, with 10 bases spanning the gap. The V gene's germline CDR1 is LNHDA and CDR2 SQIVND (reference sequence). The CDR3 covers 14 residues. The CDR3 is CASSMGGNNSPLHF. In DNA form, the CDR3 reads TGTGCCAGTAGTATGGGGGGAAACAATTCACCCCTCCACTTT.

The J gene is TRBJ2-7, the V gene TRBV7-2; D unresolved. CDR3 length: 14 amino acids. Germline assignment: CDR1 SGHTA and CDR2 FQGNSA. V shed 5 bases and J shed 2 bases, with 13 bases lying between them. Here the CDR3 reads CASSPRHGAYEQYF. The CDR3 DNA reads as TGTGCCAGCAGCCCCCGGCATGGGGCCTACGAGCAGTACTTC. Using reference TRBV7-2 and TRBJ2-7 for the parts outside the CDR3, the full variable domain is GAGVSQSPSNKVTEKGKDVELRCDPISGHTALYWYRQSLGQGLEFLIYFQGNSAPDKSGLPSDRFSAERTGGSVSTLTIQRTQQEDSAVYLCASSPRHGAYEQYFGPGTRLTVT.

This clone was seen a handful of times. Other DNA sequences in this sample translate to the same CDR3. The J gene is TRBJ1-5, the V gene TRBV15; no clear D. V was clipped by 0 bases and J by 4 bases, with 1 base between them. CDR3 size: 12 residues. Germline CDR1 reads LNHNV; CDR2 reads YYDKDF (reference sequence). Here the CDR3 reads CATSRDNQPQHF. The CDR3 DNA reads TGTGCCACCAGCAGAGATAATCAGCCCCAGCATTTT.

The V gene is TRBV18, the J gene TRBJ1-1, with unresolved D. Germline assignment: CDR1 KGHSH and CDR2 LQKENI. The CDR3 is made up of 12 amino acids. Trimming removed 3 bases at V and 4 bases at J, with 6 bases between. The CDR3 loop is CASSPPRTEAFF. CDR3 nucleotides: TGTGCCAGCTCACCCCCCCGCACTGAAGCTTTCTTT.

The chain recombines TRBV5-4 with TRBJ2-7; D remains ambiguous. Germline V lookup: CDR1 SGHNT, CDR2 YYREEE (reference sequence). This CDR3 is 13 amino acids long. V was cut by 0 bases and J by 1 base, with 5 bases left in between. This CDR3 is CASSLDRSYEQYF. CDR3 bases: TGTGCCAGCAGCTTGGACAGATCCTACGAGCAGTACTTC.

The chain has TRBV5-1 and TRBJ1-2; D remains ambiguous. Germline CDR1 SGHRS, CDR2 YFSETQ. This CDR3 spans 14 amino acids. V dropped 0 bases and J dropped 3 bases, with 9 bases sitting between them. The CDR3 reads CASSLVEADYGYTF. The CDR3 DNA follows: TGCGCCAGCAGCTTGGTGGAGGCGGACTATGGCTACACCTTC.

V and J are TRBV25-1 and TRBJ1-6; a weak D match, TRBD1 (5 bases). V was clipped by 2 bases and J by 14 bases, with 25 bases between them. The germline CDR1 and CDR2 sequences are MGHDK and SYGVNS. The CDR3 is 17 amino acids. The CDR3 sequence is CASSEGAGGWAVFSLHF. The CDR3 coding sequence is TGTGCCAGCAGTGAAGGGGCCGGCGGATGGGCGGTTTTTTCCCTCCACTTT.

The chain links TRBV5-1 to TRBJ1-2; 10 bases map to TRBD1. The length of the CDR3 is 15 residues. Germline loops: CDR1 SGHRS, CDR2 YFSETQ. V was pared by 4 bases and J by 8 bases, with 11 bases of the junction left unmatched. As DNA, the CDR3 is TGCGCCAGCAGCCTCTCGACAGGGGGCGCAGAGGGCTACACCTTC. Its translation: CASSLSTGGAEGYTF.

The chain couples TRBV23-1 to TRBJ1-2, with a tentative D call TRBD1 (6 bases). TRBV23-1 is treated as an ORF (open reading frame) with a function not yet certain. V was trimmed by 9 bases and J by 8 bases, leaving 19 bases between them. This CDR3 spans 13 amino acids. CDR3 DNA: TGCGCCAGTAAGTTCGGGGGCGCAAGGGGCTACACCTTC. This gives the protein CASKFGGARGYTF.

J is TRBJ1-1 and V is TRBV6-1; D uncertain. The CDR3 spans 14 residues. Trimming stripped 1 base from V and 1 base from J, with 7 bases between. CDR1 MNHNS and CDR2 SASEGT come from the germline V gene. CDR3: CASSEGVGNTEAFF. Here the CDR3 DNA reads TGTGCCAGCAGTGAAGGGGTGGGGAACACTGAAGCTTTCTTT.

The rearrangement joins TRBV19 to TRBJ1-5; weak D call: TRBD1 (5 bases). The CDR3 is made up of 16 amino acids. The ends were cut back, 5 bases at V and 4 bases at J, with 18 bases in the middle. The germline gives CDR1 LNHDA, CDR2 SQIVND (reference sequence). As DNA, the CDR3 is TGTGCCAGTAGTCCCTATGGGGGGGTCCTAAATCAGCCCCAGCATTTT. Encoded protein: CASSPYGGVLNQPQHF. The complete variable domain, with remaining parts taken from reference TRBV19 and TRBJ1-5, reads DGGITQSPKYLFRKEGQNVTLSCEQNLNHDAMYWYRQDPGQGLRLIYYSQIVNDFQKGDIAEGYSVSREKKESFPLTVTSAQKNPTAFYLCASSPYGGVLNQPQHFGDGTRLSIL.

The rearrangement uses TRBV5-5 and TRBJ2-7; 10 bases map to TRBD1. V shed 0 bases and J 0 bases; nucleotides not matched to a gene: 3. Germline V gives CDR1 SGHKS, CDR2 YYEKEE (reference sequence). The CDR3 has 16 residues. The CDR3 DNA sequence: TGTGCCAGCAGCTTGGAGGGACAGGGGATCTCCTACGAGCAGTACTTC. Encoded protein: CASSLEGQGISYEQYF.

This clone was seen a handful of times. The chain links TRBV30 to TRBJ1-5; D is possibly TRBD1 (5 bases). Germline V gene data show CDR1 as GTSNPN and CDR2 as SVGIG (reference sequence). V was shortened by 0 bases and J by 3 bases, with 9 bases between the two germline ends. The CDR3 is made up of 14 amino acids. CDR3 sequence: CAWSVGADNQPQHF. The CDR3 DNA is TGTGCCTGGAGTGTTGGGGCAGACAATCAGCCCCAGCATTTT.

This clone was recorded only once. The V gene is TRBV15, the J gene TRBJ2-5; weak D call: TRBD2 (5 bases). The J call could be wrong; TRBJ2-7 is a better fit for the DNA end. This CDR3 is 13 amino acids long. The germline V gene encodes CDR1 LNHNV and CDR2 YYDKDF (reference sequence). CDR3 bases: TGTGCCACCAGCAGAGGGGAGCAGCACGAGCAGTACTTC. Translated: CATSRGEQHEQYF.

In this sample, this clone turned up once. The chain recombines TRBV5-6 with TRBJ2-5; D may be TRBD2 (5 bases). The germline V gene has CDR1 SGHDT and CDR2 YYEEEE. CDR3 length: 15 amino acids. Deletions cut 1 base from V and 5 bases from J, with 15 bases between. The CDR3 DNA reads as TGTGCCAGCAGCTTGCTCGGGGAAGGGCGGGAGACCCAGTACTTC. Amino acids: CASSLLGEGRETQYF.

The V call is TRBV7-2, the J call TRBJ1-2; no firm D call. Germline V gene data show CDR1 as SGHTA and CDR2 as FQGNSA. This CDR3 region has 11 residues. Trimming removed 2 bases from V and 3 bases from J, with 1 base in between. CDR3 coding DNA: TGTGCCAGCAGCTTACACTATGGCTACACCTTC. Translation gives CASSLHYGYTF. The variable domain in full, with the rest retrieved from reference TRBV7-2 and TRBJ1-2, is GAGVSQSPSNKVTEKGKDVELRCDPISGHTALYWYRQSLGQGLEFLIYFQGNSAPDKSGLPSDRFSAERTGGSVSTLTIQRTQQEDSAVYLCASSLHYGYTFGSGTRLTVV.

V is TRBV20-1 and J is TRBJ2-5; D gene ambiguous. Germline V gives CDR1 DFQATT, CDR2 SNEGSKA (reference sequence). The V end was cut by 3 bases, the J end by 3 bases, with 5 bases between. This CDR3 comprises 11 residues. CDR3 region: CSARRKETQYF. The DNA of the CDR3 is TGCAGTGCTAGGCGGAAAGAGACCCAGTACTTC.

This rearrangement joins TRBV19 to TRBJ1-1; 8 bases are a match to TRBD1. After removal of 4 bases from V and 1 base from J, the junction contained 5 bases not matched to a gene. This CDR3 comprises 15 residues. The germline V gene has CDR1 LNHDA and CDR2 SQIVND (reference sequence). CDR3 nucleotides: TGTGCCAGTAGTACCCGAGGGACAGGGAACACTGAAGCTTTCTTT. It yields the protein CASSTRGTGNTEAFF.

The chain couples TRBV27 to TRBJ2-3, with a tentative D call TRBD2 (5 bases). CDR3 length: 17 amino acids. V gave up 5 bases and J gave up 2 bases, with 20 bases separating them. CDR1 and CDR2 (germline): MNHEY, SMNVEV (reference sequence). The CDR3 reads CASSPFRRADVTDTQYF. The CDR3 nucleotides are TGTGCCAGCAGTCCCTTTAGGAGAGCGGATGTCACAGATACGCAGTATTTT.

The V and J genes are TRBV27 and TRBJ1-5; tentative D call: TRBD1 (5 bases). Trimming removed 4 bases from V and 6 bases from J, with 16 bases in between. Per germline, CDR1 MNHEY and CDR2 SMNVEV (reference sequence). This CDR3 has 15 amino acids. The CDR3 bases are TGTGCCAGCAGTTCCTCCTTCAGGGCCGTTCAGCCCCAGCATTTT. Translated, it gives CASSSSFRAVQPQHF.

The chain links TRBV5-1 to TRBJ2-1; TRBD1 matches at 7 bases. The CDR3 covers 16 residues. Trimming took 4 bases from V and 2 from J; bases not matched to a gene: 9. Germline-derived CDR1 and CDR2 are SGHRS and YFSETQ. CDR3 sequence: CASSQRQGNPYNEQFF. CDR3 DNA sequence: TGCGCCAGCAGCCAACGACAGGGTAACCCCTACAATGAGCAGTTCTTC.

This rearrangement joins TRBV19 to TRBJ1-4; D not certain. Germline loops: CDR1 LNHDA, CDR2 SQIVND (reference sequence). This CDR3 is built from 15 residues. The V gene lost 6 bases and the J gene lost 0 bases, with 11 bases spanning the gap. The CDR3 region is CASSVIGSTNEKLFF. The CDR3 DNA reads TGTGCCAGTAGCGTCATAGGTTCAACTAATGAAAAACTGTTTTTT.

The chain recombines TRBV19 with TRBJ1-2; D unresolved. V lost 5 bases and J lost 0, with 10 bases in between. The germline V gene has CDR1 LNHDA and CDR2 SQIVND (reference sequence). The CDR3 is 14 residues long. CDR3 sequence (DNA): TGTGCCAGTAGTCGGAGGCCCACTAACTATGGCTACACCTTC. Translating it yields CASSRRPTNYGYTF.

This clone was observed once. V and J are TRBV7-9 and TRBJ1-3; maybe TRBD1 (5 bases). Germline V gene data show CDR1 as SEHNR and CDR2 as FQNEAQ (reference sequence). Trimming removed 6 bases from V and 0 bases from J, with 12 bases in between. The CDR3 length is 15 residues. The CDR3 here is CASREQASSGNTIYF. CDR3 sequence (DNA): TGTGCCAGCAGGGAACAGGCTTCCTCTGGAAACACCATATATTTT. Complete variable domain (other parts from reference TRBV7-9 and TRBJ1-3): DTGVSQNPRHKITKRGQNVTFRCDPISEHNRLYWYRQTLGQGPEFLTYFQNEAQLEKSRLLSDRFSAERPKGSFSTLEIQRTEQGDSAMYLCASREQASSGNTIYFGEGSWLTVV.